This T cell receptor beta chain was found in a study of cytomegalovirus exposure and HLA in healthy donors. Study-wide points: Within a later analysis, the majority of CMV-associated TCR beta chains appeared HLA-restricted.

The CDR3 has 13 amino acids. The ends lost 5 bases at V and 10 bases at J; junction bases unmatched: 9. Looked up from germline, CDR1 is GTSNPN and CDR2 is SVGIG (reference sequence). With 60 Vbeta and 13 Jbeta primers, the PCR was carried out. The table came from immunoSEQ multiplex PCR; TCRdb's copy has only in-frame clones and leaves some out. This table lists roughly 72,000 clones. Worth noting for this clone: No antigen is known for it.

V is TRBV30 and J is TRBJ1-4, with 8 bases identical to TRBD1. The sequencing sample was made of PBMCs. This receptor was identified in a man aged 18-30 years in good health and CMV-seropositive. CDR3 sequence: CAWDRGQRTKLFF. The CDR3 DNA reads TGTGCCTGGGACAGGGGTCAAAGGACAAAACTGTTTTTT.